This TCR beta chain was profiled in a study of shared clonotypes between healthy human individuals. Naive CD8 cells comprised CD45RO-negative, CCR7-positively selected cells, excluding terminally differentiated effector memory CD45RA+ cells. This clone was observed once. CDR3 length equals 12 residues. The table came from immunoSEQ multiplex PCR; TCRdb's copy has only in-frame clones and leaves some out. The sample shows more than 2 million clones, about 95% of them seen only once. The sequencing input was naive CD8+ T cells sorted from blood. This clonotype was sampled from a man aged 18 to 30 in good health. The chain is built from TRBV21-1 and TRBJ2-7; the D call TRBD2 from the table was never checked on the DNA. TRBV21-1 counts as a pseudogene. The CDR3 sequence is CASSVRLSEQYF. Here the CDR3 DNA reads TGTGCCAGCAGCGTCAGACTCTCCGAGCAGTACTTC.